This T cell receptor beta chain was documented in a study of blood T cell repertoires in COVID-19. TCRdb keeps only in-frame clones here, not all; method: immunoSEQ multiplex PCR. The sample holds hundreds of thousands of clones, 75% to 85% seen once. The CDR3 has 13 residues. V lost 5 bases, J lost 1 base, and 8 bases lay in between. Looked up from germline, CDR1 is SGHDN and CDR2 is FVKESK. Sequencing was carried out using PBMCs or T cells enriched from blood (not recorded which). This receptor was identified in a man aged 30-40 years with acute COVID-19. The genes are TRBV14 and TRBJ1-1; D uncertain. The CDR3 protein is CASSYTANTEAFF. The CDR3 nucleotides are TGTGCCAGCAGCTATACAGCGAACACTGAAGCTTTCTTT.